This T cell receptor (beta chain) comes out of a study of T cell responses to AZD1222 COVID-19 vaccine. Some clones are missing from TCRdb's copy, which holds only in-frame ones; the method was immunoSEQ multiplex PCR. The data show more than 110,000 clones, 70% to 90% seen once. The V gene lost 5 bases and the J gene lost 6 bases, with 9 bases spanning the gap. Germline CDR1 and CDR2: SGHTA and FQGNSA. The CDR3 covers 12 residues. Regarding the study as a whole: Donors in the cohort were predominantly white British and more often female, and clonal diversity was possibly underestimated. Reportedly, nearly half the spike-specific TCRs target unmutated variant regions. Increased Spike-specific TCR breadth and depth were observed after two AZD1222 doses.

Details on this clone: Its antigen is unidentified.

This specimen was peripheral blood, taken on day 0 of AZD1222 vaccination. The rearrangement joins TRBV7-2 to TRBJ2-3; D remains unclear. This sequence was found in an adult in good health. CDR3 protein: CASSRVADTQYF. The CDR3 nucleotides are TGTGCCAGCAGCCGTGTGGCCGATACGCAGTATTTT.